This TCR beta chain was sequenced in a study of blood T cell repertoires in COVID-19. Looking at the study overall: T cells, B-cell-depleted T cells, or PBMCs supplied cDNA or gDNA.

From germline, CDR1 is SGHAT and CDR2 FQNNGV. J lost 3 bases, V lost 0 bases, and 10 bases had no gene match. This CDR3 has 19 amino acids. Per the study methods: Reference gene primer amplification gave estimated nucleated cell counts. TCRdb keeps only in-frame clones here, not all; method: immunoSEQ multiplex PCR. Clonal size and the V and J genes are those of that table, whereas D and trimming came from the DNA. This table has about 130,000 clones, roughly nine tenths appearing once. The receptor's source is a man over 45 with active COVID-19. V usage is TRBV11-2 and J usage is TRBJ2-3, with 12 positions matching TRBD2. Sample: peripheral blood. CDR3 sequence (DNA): TGTGCCAGCAGCTTAGATCGGGCTAGCGGGAGGGCCCGAACAGATACGCAGTATTTT. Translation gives CASSLDRASGRARTDTQYF.